This is a list of T cell receptor beta chains from one sample in a study of T cells in Graves' hyperthyroidism and ophthalmopathy. MiXCR, run by TCRdb on the multiplex PCR reads, gives a single entry per CDR3 protein. The sample lists some 620,000 distinct CDR3 sequences, roughly 17% occurring once. The sample taken for sequencing was blood. These receptors were taken from a woman aged 30 to 39 with Graves' hyperthyroidism. CDR3s include the opening cysteine and the closing phenylalanine or tryptophan. D genes are given only for firm matches. Rows give clone size only sometimes, using once, few, many, or a class for an expanded clone.

TRBV24-1	14	NA	TRBJ2-1	few	TGTGCCACCAGTGACGCTGGGACTTACAATGAGCAGTTCTTC	CATSDAGTYNEQFF
TRBV6-2/TRBV6-3	14	NA	TRBJ2-1	many	TGTGCCAGCAGGACGGGCGGGCCCTACAATGAGCAGTTCTTC	CASRTGGPYNEQFF
TRBV20-1	15	TRBD2	TRBJ2-1	many	TGCAGTGCTCCGGATGCAGGAGCGGGGAACAATGAGCAGTTCTTC	CSAPDAGAGNNEQFF
TRBV4-1	15	TRBD2	TRBJ2-7	few	TGCGCCAGCAGCAACCCGGGACTAGCGGGAGTCGAGCAGTACTTC	CASSNPGLAGVEQYF
TRBV20-1	13	NA	TRBJ2-7	many	TGCAGTGCTGCAACGACAGACTACTACGAGCAGTACTTC	CSAATTDYYEQYF
TRBV4-1	14	NA	TRBJ2-5	NA	TGCGCCAGCAGCCAACGGGGGATCGGGGAGACCCAGTACTTC	CASSQRGIGETQYF
TRBV6-1	15	NA	TRBJ2-6	NA	TGTGCCAGCACTCCACAGGGCTCTGGGGCCAACGTCCTGACTTTC	CASTPQGSGANVLTF
TRBV6-1	15	TRBD2	TRBJ2-2	NA	TGTGCCAGCAGCAAAGAGGGAGGGCTCACCGGGGAGCTGTTTTTT	CASSKEGGLTGELFF
TRBV24-1	15	TRBD1	TRBJ1-2	few	TGTGCCACCAGTGACAACGGACAGGGGGCGTTTGGCTACACCTTC	CATSDNGQGAFGYTF
TRBV5-5	16	NA	TRBJ1-6	NA	TGTGCCAGCAGCTTGGTGTATGGGGAGGCCTCTTCACCCCTCCACTTT	CASSLVYGEASSPLHF
TRBV28	15	TRBD2	TRBJ2-1	NA	TGTGCCAGCAGTCTCGGACTAGCGGCAGTCAATGAGCAGTTCTTC	CASSLGLAAVNEQFF
TRBV2	14	NA	TRBJ1-5	many	TGTGCCAGCAGTGACAGGGCGGAGGCTCAGCCCCAGCATTTT	CASSDRAEAQPQHF
TRBV20-1	15	TRBD2	TRBJ2-3	NA	TGCAGTGCTAGAGACGCGGGAGGTGTGGCAGATACGCAGTATTTT	CSARDAGGVADTQYF
TRBV29-1	12	TRBD1	TRBJ2-2	many	TGCAGCGTTGGGACAGGGGTCGGGGAGCTGTTTTTT	CSVGTGVGELFF
TRBV9	16	TRBD2	TRBJ2-1	few	TGTGCCAGCAGCGCCACTAGCGGGAGATCCTACAATGAGCAGTTCTTC	CASSATSGRSYNEQFF
TRBV30	13	NA	TRBJ1-5	NA	TGTGCCTGGAGCCACGGGGATAATCAGCCCCAGCATTTT	CAWSHGDNQPQHF
TRBV4-2	15	TRBD1	TRBJ2-7	many	TGTGCCAGCAGCCCCGGGACAGGGGGGGCCTACGAGCAGTACTTC	CASSPGTGGAYEQYF